Below, 16 T cell receptor beta chains from the same sample are listed, as sequenced in a study of blood T cell repertoires in COVID-19. Sequenced by immunoSEQ multiplex PCR; TCRdb stores in-frame clones only, minus some. The sample lists about 200,000 clones, 88% occurring once. Sequencing used peripheral blood. The receptor set was obtained from a human donor in a cohort sampled during active COVID-19.

This clone was picked up one time. The chain carries TRBV27 and TRBJ2-5, with D possibly TRBD2 on 6 matching bases. V was trimmed by 3 bases and J by 1 base, leaving 9 bases between them. Germline CDR1 MNHEY, CDR2 SMNVEV (reference sequence). CDR3 length: 14 residues. The CDR3 bases are TGTGCCAGCAGTTTTGCGGGGCCCCAAGAGACCCAGTACTTC. Encoded protein: CASSFAGPQETQYF.

J is TRBJ1-2 and V is TRBV6-6; D is uncertain. Germline values: CDR1 MNHNY, CDR2 SVGAGI (reference sequence). The CDR3 extends over 13 amino acids. V was cut by 6 bases and J by 6 bases, with 14 bases left in between. The CDR3 region is CASRHTEKNGYTF. The CDR3 coding sequence is TGTGCCAGCAGACATACAGAGAAGAATGGCTACACCTTC.

The J gene is TRBJ2-5, the V gene TRBV19, with 8 bases matching TRBD2. The CDR3 runs to 16 residues. Germline CDR1 and CDR2: LNHDA and SQIVND (reference sequence). V dropped 1 base and J dropped 5; count of bases not matched to a gene: 9. CDR3 sequence (DNA): TGTGCCAGTAGTATAGTAGGGCTAGCGGGTCGCGAGACCCAGTACTTC. Amino acid sequence: CASSIVGLAGRETQYF.

The chain has TRBV18 and TRBJ1-4; 8 bases fit TRBD1. The germline V gene has CDR1 KGHSH and CDR2 LQKENI. Losses at the gene ends were 6 bases for V and 7 bases for J; bases not matched to a gene: 7. This CDR3 has 14 residues. CDR3 sequence: CASSLDRDAEKLFF. The CDR3 nucleotides are TGTGCCAGCTCCCTGGACAGGGACGCTGAAAAACTGTTTTTT.

This chain links TRBV5-1 with TRBJ2-7; D is perhaps TRBD1 (5 bases). This CDR3 is 12 amino acids long. The germline V gene encodes CDR1 SGHRS and CDR2 YFSETQ. Trimming left V 1 base short and J 13 bases short, with 15 bases between. CDR3 nucleotide sequence: TGCGCCAGCAGCTTGTCCGGCGAGACAGTTTACTTC. Amino acids: CASSLSGETVYF.

V gene TRBV6-5 combines with J gene TRBJ2-7; D perhaps matches TRBD2 (5 bases). With 3 bases removed from V and 2 bases from J, the gap between germline ends came to 11 bases. Per the germline V gene, CDR1 is MNHEY and CDR2 is SVGAGI. This CDR3 has 14 residues. The CDR3 bases are TGTGCCAGCAGTTATGATCGGGGAACCTACGAGCAGTACTTC. Residues: CASSYDRGTYEQYF.

CDR3: CASSFVASQPQHF. As DNA, the CDR3 is TGTGCCAGCAGCTTTGTCGCGTCTCAGCCCCAGCATTTT. The chain combines TRBV5-6 with TRBJ1-5; D unclear. V was trimmed by 2 bases and J by 6 bases, leaving 9 bases between them. This CDR3 region has 13 residues. CDR1 and CDR2 from the germline V gene are SGHDT and YYEEEE.

The count of this clone is one. This chain connects TRBV9 to TRBJ2-7; D may be TRBD2 (5 bases). Per the germline V gene, CDR1 is SGDLS and CDR2 is YYNGEE. The CDR3 covers 14 residues. Deletions cut 0 bases from V and 5 bases from J, with 12 bases between. The DNA of the CDR3 is TGTGCCAGCAGCGTAGGGGGAGCGCCAGACGAGCAGTACTTC. Its translation is CASSVGGAPDEQYF.

This chain links TRBV6-5 with TRBJ1-4; no reliable D call. There are 14 residues in the CDR3. Germline CDR1 reads MNHEY; CDR2 reads SVGAGI. The V end lost 3 bases, the J end lost 0 bases, and 5 bases lay between the germline ends. Here the CDR3 reads CASSYRATNEKLFF. CDR3 nucleotide sequence: TGTGCCAGCAGTTATCGGGCAACTAATGAAAAACTGTTTTTT.

The rearrangement uses TRBV5-4 and TRBJ2-1, with D tentatively TRBD1 (5 bases). V gave up 1 base and J gave up 5 bases, with 13 bases separating them. There are 15 residues in the CDR3. Germline V gene lookup returns CDR1 SGHNT and CDR2 YYREEE (reference sequence). The DNA of the CDR3 is TGTGCCAGCAGCTTGTTTCAGGGTAATCACAATGAGCAGTTCTTC. It translates to CASSLFQGNHNEQFF.

The genes are TRBV9 and TRBJ1-4; tentative D call: TRBD1 (5 bases). Germline lookup yields CDR1 SGDLS and CDR2 YYNGEE. The CDR3 length is 13 residues. Deletions cut 0 bases from V and 11 bases from J, with 11 bases between. This chain's CDR3 is CASSVARAGKLFF. Here the CDR3 DNA reads TGTGCCAGCAGCGTAGCCAGGGCGGGGAAACTGTTTTTT.

This chain joins TRBV9 and TRBJ1-6, with TRBD1 matching 7 bases. The CDR3 is 15 residues long. J lost 7 bases, V lost 7 bases, and 11 bases had no gene match. The germline gives CDR1 SGDLS, CDR2 YYNGEE. CDR3 amino acids: CASRLGTAINSPLHF. As DNA, the CDR3 is TGTGCCAGCCGGTTGGGGACAGCGATAAATTCACCCCTCCACTTT. The full variable domain, in which reference TRBV9 and TRBJ1-6 provide the parts outside the CDR3, is DSGVTQTPKHLITATGQRVTLRCSPRSGDLSVYWYQQSLDQGLQFLIQYYNGEERAKGNILERFSAQQFPDLHSELNLSSLELGDSALYFCASRLGTAINSPLHFGNGTRLTVT.

This chain connects TRBV5-1 to TRBJ2-2; the match to TRBD2 covers 7 bases. V lost 1 base and J lost 6; bases outside the gene matches: 12. Germline loops: CDR1 SGHRS, CDR2 YFSETQ. There are 17 residues in the CDR3. The DNA of the CDR3 is TGCGCCAGCAGCTTGACGACGGGGGGTGGTTTCGCCGGGGAGCTGTTTTTT. Protein product: CASSLTTGGGFAGELFF.

This chain connects TRBV29-1 to TRBJ1-5; tentative D call: TRBD1 (5 bases). The CDR3 runs 12 residues. Trimming left V 4 bases short and J 7 bases short, with 11 bases between. Germline loops: CDR1 SQVTM, CDR2 ANQGSEA. The CDR3 DNA is TGCAGCGTTGCGGGGGGAGGACAGCCCCAGCATTTT. Encoded protein: CSVAGGGQPQHF.

This chain connects TRBV30 to TRBJ2-1, with 8 bases matching TRBD1. V was clipped by 5 bases and J by 2 bases; unmatched bases: 5. CDR1 is GTSNPN, CDR2 SVGIG, per germline (reference sequence). The CDR3 length is 14 residues. CDR3 sequence reads: CAWGQGGPYNEQFF. The CDR3 DNA reads TGTGCCTGGGGACAGGGTGGCCCCTACAATGAGCAGTTCTTC.

The chain uses TRBV6-2 or TRBV6-3 and TRBJ2-2, with D tentatively TRBD2 (6 bases). V gave up 5 bases and J gave up 1 base, with 14 bases separating them. This CDR3 has 16 amino acids. CDR1 and CDR2 from the germline V gene are MNHEY and SVGEGT. The DNA of the CDR3 is TGTGCCAGCAGTCCCAGGGACTCCTTGAACACCGGGGAGCTGTTTTTT. Protein: CASSPRDSLNTGELFF.